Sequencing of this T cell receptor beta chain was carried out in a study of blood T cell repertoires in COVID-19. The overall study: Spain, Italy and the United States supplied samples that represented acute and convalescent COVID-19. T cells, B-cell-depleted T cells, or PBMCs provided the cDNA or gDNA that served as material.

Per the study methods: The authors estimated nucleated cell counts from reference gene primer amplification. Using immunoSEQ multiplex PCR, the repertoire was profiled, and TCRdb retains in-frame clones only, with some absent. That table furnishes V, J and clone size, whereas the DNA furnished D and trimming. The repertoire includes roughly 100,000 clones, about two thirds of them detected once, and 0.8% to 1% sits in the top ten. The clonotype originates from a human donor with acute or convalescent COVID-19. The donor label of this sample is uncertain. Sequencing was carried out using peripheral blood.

CDR3 amino acids: CASSLGRVHTGELFF. The CDR3 nucleotides read TGTGCCAGCAGCTTAGGCAGGGTACACACCGGGGAGCTGTTTTTT. V is TRBV11-2 and J is TRBJ2-2; TRBD1 might be the D (5 bases). Germline CDR1 is SGHAT and CDR2 is FQNNGV. The CDR3 consists of 15 residues. Deletions cut 1 base from V and 3 bases from J, with 9 bases between.